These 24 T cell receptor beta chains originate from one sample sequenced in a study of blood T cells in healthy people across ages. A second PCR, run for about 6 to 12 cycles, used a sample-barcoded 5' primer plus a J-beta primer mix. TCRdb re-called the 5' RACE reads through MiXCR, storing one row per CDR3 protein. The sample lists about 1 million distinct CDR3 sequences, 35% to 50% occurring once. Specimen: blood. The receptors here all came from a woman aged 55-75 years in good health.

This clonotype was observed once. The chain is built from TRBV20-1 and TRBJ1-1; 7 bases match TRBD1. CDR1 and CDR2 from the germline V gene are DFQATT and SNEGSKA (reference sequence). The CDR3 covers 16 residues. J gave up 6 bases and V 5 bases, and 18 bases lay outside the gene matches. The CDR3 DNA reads TGCAGTGCTCATGGCCGGGACAGCGGCCCGTTTGCTGAAGCTTTCTTT. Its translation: CSAHGRDSGPFAEAFF.

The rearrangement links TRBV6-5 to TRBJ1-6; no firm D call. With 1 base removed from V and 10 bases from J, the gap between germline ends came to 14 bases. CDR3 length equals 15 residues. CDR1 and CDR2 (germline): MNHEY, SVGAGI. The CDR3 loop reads CASSYLLPKGSPLHF. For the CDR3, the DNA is TGTGCCAGCAGTTACTTACTACCTAAAGGGTCACCCCTCCACTTT.

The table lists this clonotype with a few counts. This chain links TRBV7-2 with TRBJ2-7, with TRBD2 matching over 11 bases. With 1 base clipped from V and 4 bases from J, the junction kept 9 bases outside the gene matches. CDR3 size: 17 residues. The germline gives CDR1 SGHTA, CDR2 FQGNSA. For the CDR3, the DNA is TGTGCCAGCAGCTTAGACGGAACTAGCGGGAGAATGTACGAGCAGTACTTC. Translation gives CASSLDGTSGRMYEQYF.

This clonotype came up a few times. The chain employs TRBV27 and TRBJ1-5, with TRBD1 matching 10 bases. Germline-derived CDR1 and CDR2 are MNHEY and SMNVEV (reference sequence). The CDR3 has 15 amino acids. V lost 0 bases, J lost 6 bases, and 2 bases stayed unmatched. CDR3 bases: TGTGCCAGCAGTTTATCGGGACAGGGGACTCAGCCCCAGCATTTT. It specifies CASSLSGQGTQPQHF.

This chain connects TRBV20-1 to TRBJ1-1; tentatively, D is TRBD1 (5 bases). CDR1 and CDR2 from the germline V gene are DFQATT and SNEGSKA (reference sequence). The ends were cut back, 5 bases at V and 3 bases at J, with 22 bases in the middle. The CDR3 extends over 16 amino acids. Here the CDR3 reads CSALIGHSRGDTEAFF. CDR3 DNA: TGCAGTGCTCTCATCGGACATTCCCGAGGGGACACTGAAGCTTTCTTT.

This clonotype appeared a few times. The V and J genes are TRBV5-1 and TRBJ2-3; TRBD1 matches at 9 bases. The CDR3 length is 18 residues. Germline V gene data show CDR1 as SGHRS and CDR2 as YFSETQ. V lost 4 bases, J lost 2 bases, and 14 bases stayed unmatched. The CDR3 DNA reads TGCGCCAGCAGCGTAGGGACAGGGAAGACGGGAATCACAGATACGCAGTATTTT. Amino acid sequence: CASSVGTGKTGITDTQYF. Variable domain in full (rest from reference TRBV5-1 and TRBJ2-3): KAGVTQTPRYLIKTRGQQVTLSCSPISGHRSVSWYQQTPGQGLQFLFEYFSETQRNKGNFPGRFSGRQFSNSRSEMNVSTLELGDSALYLCASSVGTGKTGITDTQYFGPGTRLTVL.

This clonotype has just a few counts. The CDR3: CASSLGRVDLKTQYF. CDR3 bases: TGTGCCAGCAGCTTAGGGAGGGTTGATTTGAAGACCCAGTACTTC. The gene calls are TRBV11-2 and TRBJ2-5, with D maybe TRBD2 (6 bases). The CDR3 runs to 15 residues. V lost 1 base and J 6 bases, leaving 15 bases between the germline ends. Germline CDR1 and CDR2: SGHAT and FQNNGV.

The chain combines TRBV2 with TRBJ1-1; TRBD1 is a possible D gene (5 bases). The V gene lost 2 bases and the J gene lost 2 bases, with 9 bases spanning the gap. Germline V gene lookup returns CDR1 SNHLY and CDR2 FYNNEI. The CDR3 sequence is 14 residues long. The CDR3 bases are TGTGCCAGCAGTGAACTGGGACCTAACACTGAAGCTTTCTTT. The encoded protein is CASSELGPNTEAFF.

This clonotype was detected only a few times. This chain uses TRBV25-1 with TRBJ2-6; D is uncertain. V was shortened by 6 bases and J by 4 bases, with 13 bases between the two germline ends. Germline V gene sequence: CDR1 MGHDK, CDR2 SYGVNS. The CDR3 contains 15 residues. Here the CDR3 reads CASSDTYQGANVLTF. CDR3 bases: TGTGCCAGCAGCGACACGTACCAAGGGGCCAACGTCCTGACTTTC.

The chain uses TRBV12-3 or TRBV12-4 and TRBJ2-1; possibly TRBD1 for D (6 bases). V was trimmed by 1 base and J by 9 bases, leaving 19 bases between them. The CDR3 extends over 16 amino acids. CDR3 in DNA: TGTGCCAGCAGTTTAGATTCGTCAGGGGTTGGCGGTGAGCAGTTCTTC. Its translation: CASSLDSSGVGGEQFF.

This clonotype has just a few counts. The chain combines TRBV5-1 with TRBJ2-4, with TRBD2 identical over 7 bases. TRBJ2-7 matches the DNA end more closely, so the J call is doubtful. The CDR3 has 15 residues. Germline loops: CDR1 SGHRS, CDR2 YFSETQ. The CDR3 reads CASSLVAGVLNEQYF. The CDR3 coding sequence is TGCGCCAGCAGCTTGGTCGCGGGAGTATTGAACGAGCAGTACTTC.

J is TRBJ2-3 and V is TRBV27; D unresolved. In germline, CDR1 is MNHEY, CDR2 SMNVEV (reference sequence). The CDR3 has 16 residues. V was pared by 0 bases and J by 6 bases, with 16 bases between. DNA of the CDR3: TGTGCCAGCAGTTTATCGCTCCCTAATAATGCGGATACGCAGTATTTT. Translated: CASSLSLPNNADTQYF.

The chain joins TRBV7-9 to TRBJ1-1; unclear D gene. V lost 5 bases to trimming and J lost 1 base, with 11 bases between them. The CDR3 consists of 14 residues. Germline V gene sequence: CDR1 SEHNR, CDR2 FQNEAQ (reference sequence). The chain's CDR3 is CASSPLTPNTEAFF. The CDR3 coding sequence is TGTGCCAGCAGCCCGCTGACACCGAACACTGAAGCTTTCTTT.

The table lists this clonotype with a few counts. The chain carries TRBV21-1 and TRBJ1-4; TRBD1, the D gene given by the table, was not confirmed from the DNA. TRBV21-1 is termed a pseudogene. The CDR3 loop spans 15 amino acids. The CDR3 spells CASSTWGAENEKLFF. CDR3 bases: TGTGCCAGCAGCACCTGGGGAGCCGAAAATGAAAAACTGTTTTTT.

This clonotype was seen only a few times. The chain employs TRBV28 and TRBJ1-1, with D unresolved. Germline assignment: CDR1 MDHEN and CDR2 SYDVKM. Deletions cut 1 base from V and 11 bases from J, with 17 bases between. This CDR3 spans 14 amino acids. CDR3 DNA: TGTGCCAGCAGTTTATCTTACAGACCCAGTTGGGCTTTCTTT. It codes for CASSLSYRPSWAFF.

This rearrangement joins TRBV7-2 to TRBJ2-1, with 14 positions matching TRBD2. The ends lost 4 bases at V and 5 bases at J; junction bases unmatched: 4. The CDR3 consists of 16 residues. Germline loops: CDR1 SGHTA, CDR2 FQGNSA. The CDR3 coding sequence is TGTGCCAGCAGCTCCCTGGGACTAGCGGGAGACAATGAGCAGTTCTTC. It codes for CASSSLGLAGDNEQFF.

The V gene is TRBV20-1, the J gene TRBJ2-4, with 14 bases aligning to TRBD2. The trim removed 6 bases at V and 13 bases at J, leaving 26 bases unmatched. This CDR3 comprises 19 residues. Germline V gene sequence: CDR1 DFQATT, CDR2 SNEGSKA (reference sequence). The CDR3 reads CSAQDRFTGTSGRTGEQYF. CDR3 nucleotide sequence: TGCAGTGCCCAAGACAGGTTCACCGGGACTAGCGGGAGAACGGGGGAGCAGTACTTC.

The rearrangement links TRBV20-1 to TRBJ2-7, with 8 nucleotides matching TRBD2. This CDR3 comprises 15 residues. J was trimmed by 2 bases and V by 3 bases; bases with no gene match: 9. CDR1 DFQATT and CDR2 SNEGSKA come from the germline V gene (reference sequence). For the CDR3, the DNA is TGCAGTGCTAGGAGCTTGGCGGGAGGCGCCTACGAGCAGTACTTC. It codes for CSARSLAGGAYEQYF.

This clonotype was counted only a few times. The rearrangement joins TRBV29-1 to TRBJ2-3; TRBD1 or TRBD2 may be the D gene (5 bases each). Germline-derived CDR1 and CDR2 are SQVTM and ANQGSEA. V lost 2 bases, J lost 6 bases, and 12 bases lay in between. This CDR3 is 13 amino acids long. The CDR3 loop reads CSVEIGARDTQYF. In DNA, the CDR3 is TGCAGCGTTGAAATCGGGGCGCGTGATACGCAGTATTTT.

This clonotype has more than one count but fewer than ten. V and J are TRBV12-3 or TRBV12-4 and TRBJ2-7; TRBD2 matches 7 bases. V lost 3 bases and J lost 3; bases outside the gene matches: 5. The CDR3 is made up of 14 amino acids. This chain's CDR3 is CASSFAGDGYEQYF. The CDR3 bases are TGTGCCAGCAGTTTTGCGGGGGATGGCTACGAGCAGTACTTC.

The chain's CDR3 is CASSLGVRYETQYF. The CDR3, as DNA: TGTGCCAGCAGCTTAGGGGTACGGTATGAGACCCAGTACTTC. This sequence joins TRBV13 and TRBJ2-5; no definite D call. Trimming left V 0 bases short and J 5 bases short, with 10 bases between. The CDR3 contains 14 residues. Germline CDR1 and CDR2: PRHDT and FYEKMQ (reference sequence).

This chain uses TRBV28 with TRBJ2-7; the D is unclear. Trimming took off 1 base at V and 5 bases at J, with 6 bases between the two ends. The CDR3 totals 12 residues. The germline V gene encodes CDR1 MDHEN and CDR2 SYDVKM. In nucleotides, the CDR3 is TGTGCCAGCAGTTTATTGCCTCACGAGCAGTACTTC. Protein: CASSLLPHEQYF.

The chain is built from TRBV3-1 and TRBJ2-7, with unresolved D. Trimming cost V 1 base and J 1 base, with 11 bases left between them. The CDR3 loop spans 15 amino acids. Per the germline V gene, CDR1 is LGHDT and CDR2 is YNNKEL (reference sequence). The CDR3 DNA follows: TGTGCCAGCAGCCAAGCTGGAGCCCTATCCTACGAGCAGTACTTC. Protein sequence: CASSQAGALSYEQYF.

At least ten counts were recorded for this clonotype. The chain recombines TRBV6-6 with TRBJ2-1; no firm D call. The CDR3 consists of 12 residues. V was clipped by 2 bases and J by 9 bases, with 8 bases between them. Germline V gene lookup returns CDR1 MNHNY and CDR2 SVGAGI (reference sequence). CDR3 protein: CASSYPSPEQFF. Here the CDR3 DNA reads TGTGCCAGCAGTTACCCCTCCCCTGAGCAGTTCTTC.